This T cell receptor (beta chain) was identified during a study of vaccination effects on CD4 cells after COVID-19. Findings and caveats of the study: Small numbers of convalescent patients limited the study. It also lacked early post-infection timepoints. Cross-reactivity toward common cold coronaviruses was confined to only 1 of 255 vaccine-induced clones in healthy vaccinees. In the late period after vaccination, infection- and vaccine-induced clones contracted markedly.

As regards this clone: As yet, its antigen is unknown. Mismatch with germline at one junction end may stem from a read error.

Under the ViraFEST assay, PBMC were stimulated with viral peptide pools so that antigen-specific CD4+ T cells expanded. Sequencing was performed afterwards. Culture lasted about 10 days before CD4+ T cell isolation. Nobody among the vaccine recipients had prior SARS-CoV-2 infection (nucleocapsid antibodies were negative). The data were produced by immunoSEQ multiplex PCR, yet TCRdb's version contains in-frame clones alone and is incomplete. Among fewer than 30,000 clones listed, approximately 72% were seen once. The receptor's source is a human donor who received a COVID-19 vaccine. The starting material was CD4+ T cells from PBMCs cultured with SARS-CoV-2 spike peptides, obtained before COVID-19 vaccination.

The CDR3 sequence: CASSLAEGVGQFF. The CDR3 DNA reads TGTGCTAGCAGCTTAGCAGAAGGGGTGGGGCAGTTCTTC. The V gene is TRBV7-7, the J gene TRBJ2-1; perhaps TRBD1 as D (5 bases). Germline V CDR1 and CDR2: SSHAT, FNYEAQ (reference sequence). There are 13 residues in the CDR3.